The following is a TCR beta chain sequence with its context. No antigen is known for it. This sample was included in a study of CD8+ T cells in alopecia areata. Whole-study context: The study gave treated patients oral tofacitinib at 5 to 10 mg twice daily. Study-wide results and limits: Higher clonality and more expanded CD8+ clones appeared in lesional than normal scalp.

The V gene lost 10 bases and the J gene lost 10 bases, with 14 bases spanning the gap. Germline values: CDR1 MNHNY, CDR2 SVGAGI (reference sequence). The CDR3 covers 11 residues. Following extraction, RNA underwent reverse transcription to cDNA, which served as the sequencing template. Here immunoSEQ multiplex PCR was the method, and the copy in TCRdb shows in-frame clones only, minus some. The sample yields about 160,000 clones, roughly 50% seen once. Researchers took lesional scalp punch biopsies and peripheral blood from people who were alopecia areata patients. This rearrangement joins TRBV6-6 to TRBJ1-5; D gene uncertain. This TCR came from a human donor with alopecia areata. Sequenced sample: CD4+ T cells sorted from blood. As DNA, the CDR3 is TGTGCCACCAAGTCCGAGGGACCCCAGCATTTT. Its protein product is CATKSEGPQHF.